The source of this TCR beta chain is a study of metastatic and nonmetastatic thyroid tumors. Germline V lookup: CDR1 KGHSH, CDR2 LQKENI. CDR3 length: 16 amino acids. TCRdb re-analyzed the PCR reads using MiXCR. The sample includes 16,000 or so clones, about a quarter of them seen just once. Thyroid surgery was preceded by no treatment in any patient. Comment on this clone: Germline is not matched at one junction end, which may reflect a read error.

The sequencing sample was made of tumor tissue. The V call is TRBV18, the J call TRBJ2-7; TRBD1 or TRBD2 may be the D gene (5 bases each). This TCR was recovered from a female donor with papillary thyroid cancer or a benign thyroid nodule (not recorded which). Some clones in this sample may be carry-over from other donors' samples. DNA of the CDR3: TGTGCCAACTCACAACTACCGGGACCGGGTAACTACGAGCAGTACTTC. As protein: CANSQLPGPGNYEQYF.